The clone carrying this T cell receptor beta chain has just a few counts. Its antigen remains unidentified. Compared with germline, one end of the junction differs, possibly owing to a read error. Extraction of RNA preceded its reverse transcription into cDNA, which served as the sequencing template. Assay used: immunoSEQ multiplex PCR; TCRdb lists only in-frame clones, some missing. The data contain nearly 200,000 clones, more than 45% of them singletons. The CDR3 covers 15 residues. CDR1 and CDR2 from the germline V gene are MDHEN and SYDVKM. This sample stems from a study of CD8+ T cells in alopecia areata. Study-level findings and limits: There were also resident alphabeta T cells of normal skin sequenced in scalp samples. Tofacitinib significantly decreased scalp clonality and expanded CD8+ clones among top 100.

As to treatment: oral pan-JAK inhibitor, 5-10 mg twice daily. Alopecia areata patients gave lesional scalp punch biopsies and peripheral blood samples. PBMCs were stained for CD3, CD4 and CD8, and CD4+ and CD8+ T cells were sorted. The sample was CD4+ T cells sorted from blood, taken at week 24, from a patient treated with tofacitinib. The clonotype comes from a human donor with alopecia areata. The rearrangement links TRBV28 to TRBJ2-1, with TRBD2 matching over 15 bases. CDR3 sequence (DNA): TGTGCCAGCAGAGGACTAGCGGGAGGGGACAATGAGCAGCTCTTC. Translating gives CASRGLAGGDNEQLF.